This TCR beta chain was captured in a study of OX40 agonist ivuxolimab in advanced cancers. The protocol was immunoSEQ multiplex PCR, while the TCRdb copy is restricted to in-frame clones and leaves out a portion. The sample contains about 58,000 clones, about nine tenths of which appear only once. V was pared by 4 bases and J by 9 bases, with 3 bases of the junction left unmatched. The CDR3 runs 11 residues. Germline CDR1 is SQVTM and CDR2 is ANQGSEA. This receptor was obtained from an adult with an advanced solid tumor such as melanoma, head and neck, liver or kidney cancer. The specimen comprised CD4+ or CD8+ T cells sorted from blood, sampled in a trial of the OX40 agonist ivuxolimab. The chain joins TRBV29-1 to TRBJ2-1; 7 nucleotides align to TRBD2. In nucleotides, the CDR3 is TGCAGCGTTGCTTCGGGAGGTGAGCAGTTCTTC. This gives the protein CSVASGGEQFF.